This T cell receptor beta chain stems from a study of blood T cells in healthy people across ages. Study-wide results and limits: Age advanced and TCR beta diversity per million T cells fell, roughly linearly.

A word on this clonotype: Its antigen is currently unknown.

The CDR3 has 15 amino acids. Trimming took off 4 bases at V and 8 bases at J, with 15 bases between the two ends. Germline V CDR1 and CDR2: LGHDT, YNNKEL (reference sequence). Isolation per sample recovered at least 7 million PBMCs. Next came a second PCR, run for about 7 to 12 cycles, which used a sample-barcoded 5' primer along with a J-beta primer mix. Each CDR3 protein is one row after TCRdb ran MiXCR on the 5' RACE reads. The data hold nearly 800,000 distinct CDR3 sequences, with 56% observed a single time. This TCR was sampled from a man aged 35 to 55 in good health. The genes are TRBV3-1 and TRBJ2-6; no clear D gene. The source material was blood. The CDR3, as DNA: TGTGCCAGCAGCCGGTCACAAACAGCGCCCAACGTCCTGACTTTC. Its protein product is CASSRSQTAPNVLTF.